The T cell receptor (beta chain) under discussion was sequenced for a study of blood T cell repertoires in COVID-19. The junction had 6 bases not matched to a gene; V was cut back by 4 bases and J by 6 bases. The CDR3 is 15 amino acids. Germline assignment: CDR1 SGDLS and CDR2 YYNGEE. The repertoire was sequenced with immunoSEQ multiplex PCR; TCRdb's copy has only in-frame clones and lacks some. The data show 150,000 to 200,000 clones, 80% seen once. Sequencing used peripheral blood. The sequence came from a man aged 60 to 75 with acute or convalescent COVID-19. The chain is built from TRBV9 and TRBJ2-1, with TRBD2 identical over 11 bases. CDR3 in amino acids: CASSPRTSGFNEQFF. In DNA, the CDR3 is TGTGCCAGCAGCCCTCGGACTAGCGGGTTCAATGAGCAGTTCTTC.